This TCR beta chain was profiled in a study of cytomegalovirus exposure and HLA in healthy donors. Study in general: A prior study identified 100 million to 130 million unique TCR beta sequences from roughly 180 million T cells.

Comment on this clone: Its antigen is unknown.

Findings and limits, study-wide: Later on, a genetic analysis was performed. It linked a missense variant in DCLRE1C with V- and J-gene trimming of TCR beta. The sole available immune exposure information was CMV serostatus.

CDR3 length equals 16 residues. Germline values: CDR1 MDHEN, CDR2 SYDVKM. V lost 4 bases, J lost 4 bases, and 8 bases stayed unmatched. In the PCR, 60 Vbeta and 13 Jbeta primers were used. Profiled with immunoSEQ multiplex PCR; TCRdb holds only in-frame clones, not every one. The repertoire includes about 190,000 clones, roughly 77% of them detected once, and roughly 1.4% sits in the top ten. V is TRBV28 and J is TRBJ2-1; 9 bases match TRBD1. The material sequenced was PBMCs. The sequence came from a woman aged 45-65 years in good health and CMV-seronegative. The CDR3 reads CASSSGLGQGYNEQFF. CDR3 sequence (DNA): TGTGCCAGCAGTTCCGGCCTAGGACAGGGGTACAATGAGCAGTTCTTC.